The following is a T cell receptor beta chain sequence with its context. This CDR3 contains 15 residues. Germline CDR1 is SGDLS and CDR2 is YYNGEE. This sample is drawn from a study of monozygotic twins with inflammatory bowel disease. Addition of UMIs with a 6-nucleotide sample barcode was achieved by template switching. For both chains, the TCRalpha and TCRbeta cDNA went through two nested PCRs of approximately 16 and 9 cycles. From the 5' RACE reads, TCRdb lists one entry per CDR3 protein and no DNA. Here the sample table reports under 150,000 distinct CDR3 sequences. The origin of this receptor is a human donor with ulcerative colitis or Crohn's disease, or a healthy co-twin of an affected twin (not recorded which). The genes are TRBV9 and TRBJ1-5. Sequences were obtained from blood. CDR3 loop: CASSANGWRNQPQHF. The full variable domain, rest sourced from reference TRBV9 and TRBJ1-5, is DSGVTQTPKHLITATGQRVTLRCSPRSGDLSVYWYQQSLDQGLQFLIQYYNGEERAKGNILERFSAQQFPDLHSELNLSSLELGDSALYFCASSANGWRNQPQHFGDGTRLSIL.